The present T cell receptor (beta chain) was sequenced within a study of human versus mouse CDR3 diversity and MHC coevolution. Sequencing was performed with immunoSEQ multiplex PCR; in TCRdb, only in-frame clones are kept and a portion is missing. This table holds about 81,000 clones, just over 90% found once. The CDR3 is made up of 14 amino acids. V was shortened by 5 bases and J by 3 bases, with 11 bases between the two germline ends. Germline V CDR1 and CDR2: MNHEY, SMNVEV (reference sequence). This chain joins TRBV27 and TRBJ1-5; D remains ambiguous. The receptor comes from a person between 25 and 69 years old in good health. The material sequenced was naive CD4+ T cells from blood. Subset noted: CD45RO-negative CD62L-positive naive CD4 T cells. As DNA, the CDR3 is TGTGCCAGCAGTGGGAGGGCACCCAATCAGCCCCAGCATTTT. This gives the protein CASSGRAPNQPQHF.